The source of this T cell receptor (beta chain) is a study of CD8+ T cells in alopecia areata. PBMC-derived CD4+ and CD8+ T cells were sorted. Investigators isolated RNA and reverse transcribed it into cDNA to act as the sequencing template. The table came from immunoSEQ multiplex PCR; TCRdb's copy has only in-frame clones and leaves some out. The sample holds some 51,000 clones; around 96% are singletons and the top ten take around 24%. Points from the study as a whole: There were also resident alphabeta T cells of normal skin sequenced in scalp samples.

A note on this clone: Its antigen is not known.

Sequencing was performed on CD8+ T cells sorted from blood, taken at week 0. This receptor was identified in a human donor with alopecia areata.

CDR3 sequence (DNA): TGCGCCAGCAGCCAAGCCTCAACCGGGACAGGGACCGATACGCAGTATTTT. It yields the protein CASSQASTGTGTDTQYF. The V call is TRBV4-1, the J call TRBJ2-3, with 9 bases lining up with TRBD1. CDR3 length: 17 residues. V shed 1 base and J 6 bases; nucleotides not matched to a gene: 11. Looked up from germline, CDR1 is MGHRA and CDR2 is YSYEKL.